This T cell receptor (beta chain) was recorded in a study of lymphopenia after photon versus proton radiotherapy. Study-level results: Larger post-nadir TCR diversity loss correlated inversely with survival in deceased patients. Under photons, naive T cells and diversity fell while effector/memory populations rose. Better survival with proton therapy was suggested as possible, not demonstrated. Oligoclonal CD8+ Temra expansion after nadir drove photon patients' diversity drop.

With regard to this clone: Antigen specificity is unknown.

The data were produced by immunoSEQ multiplex PCR, yet TCRdb's version contains in-frame clones alone and is incomplete. The repertoire holds 70,000 to 95,000 clones, with around 82% as singletons. The source of this sequence is a man between 60 and 70 years old with pancreatic cancer. Sequenced material: peripheral blood, taken from a patient treated with proton-based radiotherapy.

CDR3 DNA: TGTGCCAGCAGTCTGGGACAGATCTACGAGCAGTACTTC. It specifies CASSLGQIYEQYF. The gene calls are TRBV6-1 and TRBJ2-7; 7 positions agree with TRBD1. The CDR3 totals 13 residues. V shed 5 bases, J shed 3 bases, and the junction held 4 bases outside the gene matches. Germline loops: CDR1 MNHNS, CDR2 SASEGT.